The clone carrying this T cell receptor beta chain was picked up a small number of times. This entry is derived from a study of patients and donors after allogeneic stem cell transplantation. TCRdb itself ran the RT-PCR reads through MiXCR, one entry per CDR3 protein. The sample consists of a few hundred thousand distinct CDR3 sequences, 13% to 15% of them appearing once. The V gene end was trimmed by 7 bases and the J gene end by 10 bases; junction bases not matched to a gene: 4. This CDR3 comprises 11 residues. CDR1 DFQATT and CDR2 SNEGSKA come from the germline V gene (reference sequence). Sequencing was performed on blood, either unsorted or a sorted T cell fraction (not recorded which). The rearrangement uses TRBV20-1 and TRBJ1-4, with 9 bases that match TRBD1. The source is a human donor who was either an allogeneic HSCT recipient or a stem cell or donor lymphocyte infusion donor (not recorded which). It is not recorded whose cells these are; they may come from a transplant donor. CDR3 in amino acids: CSGRTGVKLFF. The CDR3 DNA follows: TGCAGTGGGAGGACAGGGGTAAAACTGTTTTTT.